A single sample is the source of the 31 T cell receptor beta chains below, sequenced in a study of shared clonotypes between healthy human individuals. Assay: immunoSEQ multiplex PCR; the TCRdb copy retains only in-frame clones and omits some. This sample carries about a million clones, roughly 80% of them seen once, and the ten largest clones take about 0.89%. What was sequenced was memory CD4+ T cells from PBMCs. The subset: CD45RA-negative fraction. These receptors originate from a man younger than 35 in good health. Some clones in this sample may be carry-over from other donors' samples.

The rearrangement uses TRBV28 and TRBJ2-1; TRBD2 agrees at 11 bases. Germline assignment: CDR1 MDHEN and CDR2 SYDVKM. The CDR3 sequence is 16 residues long. J lost 1 base, V lost 5 bases, and 4 bases had no gene match. CDR3 sequence: CASSARLAGSYNEQFF. CDR3 nucleotides: TGTGCCAGCAGTGCCCGACTAGCGGGGTCCTACAATGAGCAGTTCTTC.

V usage is TRBV18 and J usage is TRBJ1-2, with a weak D call TRBD1 (5 bases). The CDR3 loop spans 14 amino acids. V lost 2 bases and J 8 bases, leaving 15 bases between the germline ends. Germline CDR1 reads KGHSH; CDR2 reads LQKENI. The CDR3 nucleotides read TGTGCCAGCTCACCAGCCAAGGGGCTTGAGGGCTACACCTTC. Its translation is CASSPAKGLEGYTF. The full variable domain, in which reference TRBV18 and TRBJ1-2 provide the parts outside the CDR3, is NAGVMQNPRHLVRRRGQEARLRCSPMKGHSHVYWYRQLPEEGLKFMVYLQKENIIDESGMPKERFSAEFPKEGPSILRIQQVVRGDSAAYFCASSPAKGLEGYTFGSGTRLTVV.

V is TRBV2 and J is TRBJ1-3; D gene uncertain. V lost 1 base to trimming and J lost 8 bases, with 9 bases between them. Germline V lookup: CDR1 SNHLY, CDR2 FYNNEI. This CDR3 has 13 residues. CDR3 in amino acids: CASSEEWRDTIYF. As DNA, the CDR3 is TGTGCCAGCAGTGAAGAATGGAGGGACACCATATATTTT.

The chain uses TRBV27 and TRBJ2-1; D is possibly TRBD2 (6 bases). Germline V CDR1 and CDR2: MNHEY, SMNVEV (reference sequence). Trimming removed 3 bases at V and 1 base at J, with 13 bases between. The CDR3 totals 16 residues. The CDR3 nucleotides read TGTGCCAGCAGTTTTGGGGGGAGCGGATCCTACAATGAGCAGTTCTTC. Amino acids: CASSFGGSGSYNEQFF.

Remarks on this clone: The same CDR3 also results from other DNA sequences found in this sample. The V and J genes are TRBV30 and TRBJ1-2; D possibly corresponds to TRBD1 (6 bases). The CDR3 has 12 residues. V gave up 1 base and J gave up 5 bases, with 8 bases separating them. In germline, CDR1 is GTSNPN, CDR2 SVGIG (reference sequence). Here the CDR3 reads CAWSAQGYGYTF. The CDR3 DNA reads as TGTGCCTGGAGTGCACAGGGTTATGGCTACACCTTC.

As regards this clone: One end of the junction fails to match germline, which may point to a read error. J is TRBJ1-5 and V is TRBV7-9, with 9 nucleotides matching TRBD1. Germline CDR1 reads SEHNR; CDR2 reads FQNEAQ (reference sequence). The CDR3 is made up of 18 amino acids. The CDR3 DNA reads as TGTGCCAGCAGCTTAGGCGCTGGGACAGGGTTTAGCGATCAGCCCCAGCATTTT. It specifies CASSLGAGTGFSDQPQHF.

Worth noting for this clone: The sample carries other DNA sequences with the same CDR3. This rearrangement joins TRBV18 to TRBJ1-1; a weak D match, TRBD1 (6 bases). The germline CDR1 and CDR2 sequences are KGHSH and LQKENI. Trimming took 6 bases from V and 1 from J, leaving 9 bases between them. CDR3 length: 13 amino acids. In DNA, the CDR3 is TGTGCCAGCTCTGCGGACAGGAACACTGAAGCTTTCTTT. This translates into CASSADRNTEAFF.

The chain joins TRBV5-1 to TRBJ2-3; no definite D call. V dropped 2 bases and J dropped 2 bases, with 3 bases sitting between them. The CDR3 consists of 12 residues. Germline V gives CDR1 SGHRS, CDR2 YFSETQ. The CDR3 is CASSLFTDTQYF. For the CDR3, the DNA is TGCGCCAGCAGCTTATTCACAGATACGCAGTATTTT. The entire variable domain, with the rest obtained from reference TRBV5-1 and TRBJ2-3, is as follows: KAGVTQTPRYLIKTRGQQVTLSCSPISGHRSVSWYQQTPGQGLQFLFEYFSETQRNKGNFPGRFSGRQFSNSRSEMNVSTLELGDSALYLCASSLFTDTQYFGPGTRLTVL.

The V and J genes are TRBV7-2 and TRBJ2-1; perhaps TRBD2 as D (6 bases). The germline gives CDR1 SGHTA, CDR2 FQGNSA. CDR3 length: 13 residues. V shed 2 bases and J shed 10 bases, with 12 bases lying between them. The chain's CDR3 is CASSLRRGGEQFF. The CDR3 nucleotides read TGTGCCAGCAGCTTACGTCGTGGGGGGGAGCAGTTCTTC.

This chain links TRBV5-4 with TRBJ2-5; 7 bases align to TRBD2. Germline V lookup: CDR1 SGHNT, CDR2 YYREEE (reference sequence). CDR3 length: 16 amino acids. With V trimmed by 5 bases and J by 1 base, 11 bases remained unmatched. The CDR3 DNA sequence: TGTGCCAGCAGACTGGGGAGGGCGCCCTCCCAAGAGACCCAGTACTTC. It is translated as CASRLGRAPSQETQYF.

V is TRBV6-1 and J is TRBJ1-4; possibly TRBD1 for D (6 bases). Trimming removed 6 bases from V and 8 bases from J, with 16 bases in between. Per the germline V gene, CDR1 is MNHNS and CDR2 is SASEGT. This CDR3 has 14 residues. The CDR3 loop reads CASSPRGSGEKLFF. The CDR3 DNA follows: TGTGCCAGCAGCCCTAGGGGGAGCGGCGAAAAACTGTTTTTT.

This clone occurred once. This chain connects TRBV6-1 to TRBJ2-3, with D perhaps matching TRBD2 (5 bases). This CDR3 comprises 12 residues. CDR1 and CDR2 (germline): MNHNS, SASEGT. V was cut by 1 base and J by 10 bases, with 9 bases left in between. The CDR3: CASSEGESAQYF. CDR3 DNA: TGTGCCAGCAGTGAAGGGGAGTCTGCGCAGTATTTT.

This chain links TRBV5-4 with TRBJ1-4; possibly TRBD1 for D (6 bases). This CDR3 has 13 residues. Germline CDR1 reads SGHNT; CDR2 reads YYREEE (reference sequence). The V end was cut by 2 bases, the J end by 7 bases, with 9 bases between. The CDR3, as DNA: TGTGCCAGCAGCTTACGGACAGCTGAAAAACTGTTTTTT. Protein: CASSLRTAEKLFF.

The gene calls are TRBV4-2 and TRBJ2-7, with TRBD2 matching 8 bases. CDR1 and CDR2 (germline): LGHNA, YNFKEQ. The CDR3 consists of 14 residues. Trimming took 1 base from V and 5 from J; bases not matched to a gene: 4. CDR3 bases: TGTGCCAGCAGCCAAGTAGGGACTAGTAACGAGCAGTACTTC. Translated: CASSQVGTSNEQYF.

The J gene is TRBJ2-3, the V gene TRBV27; TRBD2 agrees at 11 bases. CDR1 MNHEY and CDR2 SMNVEV come from the germline V gene (reference sequence). V gave up 2 bases and J gave up 3 bases; unmatched junction bases: 4. This CDR3 contains 16 residues. The CDR3, as DNA: TGTGCCAGCAGTTTAAAGACTAGCGGGACTACAGATACGCAGTATTTT. Residues: CASSLKTSGTTDTQYF.

This rearrangement joins TRBV6-6 to TRBJ2-2; D is unclear. The CDR3 contains 13 residues. Trimming took 6 bases from V and 3 from J, leaving 8 bases between them. Germline CDR1 reads MNHNY; CDR2 reads SVGAGI (reference sequence). In DNA, the CDR3 is TGTGCCAGCAGGGGAAGTTACACCGGGGAGCTGTTTTTT. Protein product: CASRGSYTGELFF.

V and J are TRBV6-1 and TRBJ1-3; D possibly corresponds to TRBD1 (5 bases). The CDR3 has 16 amino acids. Per germline, CDR1 MNHNS and CDR2 SASEGT. The germline V and J ends were trimmed by 2 bases and 5 bases, with 16 bases remaining between them. The CDR3 here is CASSESGTTARNTIYF. DNA of the CDR3: TGTGCCAGCAGTGAATCCGGGACGACGGCCAGAAACACCATATATTTT.

This chain connects TRBV7-9 to TRBJ2-2; 11 bases agree with TRBD2. V lost 8 bases, J lost 1 base, and 3 bases stayed unmatched. The CDR3 has 15 residues. CDR1 is SEHNR, CDR2 FQNEAQ, per germline (reference sequence). The CDR3 coding sequence is TGTGCCAGCTCTGGGACTAGCGGGAACACCGGGGAGCTGTTTTTT. Protein: CASSGTSGNTGELFF.

The chain is built from TRBV28 and TRBJ1-5; D uncertain. Trimming left V 2 bases short and J 0 bases short, with 11 bases between. Germline values: CDR1 MDHEN, CDR2 SYDVKM. The CDR3 runs to 16 residues. The CDR3 coding sequence is TGTGCCAGCAGTTTAGAGGGAGGCAATAGCAATCAGCCCCAGCATTTT. The encoded protein is CASSLEGGNSNQPQHF.

This clone was recorded once. The chain couples TRBV7-9 to TRBJ1-1; 10 bases fit TRBD1. CDR3 length: 16 amino acids. J was trimmed by 5 bases and V by 4 bases; bases with no gene match: 10. The V gene's germline CDR1 is SEHNR and CDR2 FQNEAQ (reference sequence). The CDR3 region has the DNA TGTGCCAGCAGCTCTCCCGGGACAGGGGCTAGGACTGAAGCTTTCTTT. Its translation is CASSSPGTGARTEAFF.

DNA of the CDR3: TGTGCCAGCAGCTTAGCGGAGGGGCAGGGGGCTGGCTACACCTTC. Protein sequence: CASSLAEGQGAGYTF. The chain couples TRBV7-9 to TRBJ1-2; 8 nucleotides line up with TRBD1. The CDR3 covers 15 residues. The junction had 7 bases not matched to a gene; V was cut back by 0 bases and J by 7 bases. CDR1 and CDR2 (germline): SEHNR, FQNEAQ (reference sequence).

This clone occurred once. This chain uses TRBV5-4 with TRBJ2-7; D possibly uses TRBD1 or TRBD2 (5 bases each). In germline, CDR1 is SGHNT, CDR2 YYREEE (reference sequence). The V gene lost 6 bases and the J gene lost 7 bases, with 17 bases spanning the gap. This CDR3 contains 13 residues. The CDR3 sequence: CASTGTQTGEQYF. The CDR3 coding sequence is TGTGCCAGCACCGGGACCCAGACGGGTGAGCAGTACTTC.

This clone was seen only once. Since a much larger clone is just one base distant, this may be a read error. V and J are TRBV30 and TRBJ1-2; D is ambiguous. The germline V gene has CDR1 GTSNPN and CDR2 SVGIG (reference sequence). CDR3 length: 13 residues. CDR3 region: CAWSEMTHYDYTF. DNA for the CDR3: TGTGCCTGGAGTGAGATGACTCACTATGACTACACCTTC. The variable domain in full, with the rest retrieved from reference TRBV30 and TRBJ1-2, is SQTIHQWPATLVQPVGSPLSLECTVEGTSNPNLYWYRQAAGRGLQLLFYSVGIGQISSEVPQNLSASRPQDRQFILSSKKLLLSDSGFYLCAWSEMTHYDYTFGSGTRLTVV.

J is TRBJ2-3 and V is TRBV29-1; TRBD1 might be the D (5 bases). V dropped 1 base and J dropped 7 bases, with 15 bases sitting between them. Looked up from germline, CDR1 is SQVTM and CDR2 is ANQGSEA. This CDR3 region has 14 residues. CDR3 in amino acids: CSVEGQGLKYTQYF. The CDR3 region has the DNA TGCAGCGTTGAAGGGCAGGGTTTGAAGTATACGCAGTATTTT.

The rearrangement uses TRBV27 and TRBJ2-2; tentative D call: TRBD1 (7 bases). Per the germline V gene, CDR1 is MNHEY and CDR2 is SMNVEV (reference sequence). The CDR3 has 19 residues. V dropped 8 bases and J dropped 5 bases, with 30 bases sitting between them. Written as DNA, the CDR3 is TGTGCCAGCCCAAGGGAGGAGCTTCCAGAGGGGGCTGGGACCGGGGAGCTGTTTTTT. The encoded protein is CASPREELPEGAGTGELFF.

CDR3 DNA sequence: TGTGCCAGCAGCCTAGGACTAGCGGGAGGCCGGCTACAAGAGACCCAGTACTTC. The encoded protein is CASSLGLAGGRLQETQYF. The chain uses TRBV7-9 and TRBJ2-5, with 14 bases identical to TRBD2. The CDR3 is made up of 18 amino acids. Germline V gene lookup returns CDR1 SEHNR and CDR2 FQNEAQ (reference sequence). Losses at the gene ends were 5 bases for V and 2 bases for J; bases not matched to a gene: 10.

This chain links TRBV7-2 with TRBJ2-5; a possible D gene is TRBD2 (6 bases). V was shortened by 2 bases and J by 5 bases, with 18 bases between the two germline ends. Per the germline V gene, CDR1 is SGHTA and CDR2 is FQGNSA. The CDR3 extends over 16 amino acids. The CDR3 spells CASSLQASLAYETQYF. The CDR3, as DNA: TGTGCCAGCAGCTTACAGGCTTCCCTAGCGTACGAGACCCAGTACTTC.

V and J are TRBV5-1 and TRBJ1-4, with D unresolved. Trimming took 6 bases from V and 0 from J, leaving 6 bases between them. The CDR3 sequence is 13 residues long. The V gene's germline CDR1 is SGHRS and CDR2 YFSETQ. The CDR3, as DNA: TGCGCCAGCAAGGGTACAACTAATGAAAAACTGTTTTTT. Its protein product is CASKGTTNEKLFF.

The chain combines TRBV19 with TRBJ2-3; D remains unclear. V was shortened by 3 bases and J by 6 bases, with 10 bases between the two germline ends. The CDR3 extends over 13 amino acids. CDR1 is LNHDA, CDR2 SQIVND, per germline (reference sequence). CDR3 amino acids: CASSIGPPDTQYF. The CDR3 DNA follows: TGTGCCAGTAGTATTGGCCCACCGGATACGCAGTATTTT.

The chain employs TRBV11-2 and TRBJ2-2; 10 bases are shared with TRBD1. With V trimmed by 8 bases and J by 2 bases, 8 bases remained unmatched. The CDR3 is 16 residues long. CDR1 and CDR2 from the germline V gene are SGHAT and FQNNGV. This CDR3 is CASPRGDRGNTGELFF. CDR3 coding DNA: TGTGCCAGCCCGCGTGGGGACAGGGGTAACACCGGGGAGCTGTTTTTT.

V is TRBV19 and J is TRBJ2-3; D unresolved. CDR1 is LNHDA, CDR2 SQIVND, per germline (reference sequence). The ends were cut back, 5 bases at V and 5 bases at J, with 8 bases in the middle. This CDR3 spans 12 amino acids. In nucleotides, the CDR3 is TGTGCCAGTAGTGCATGGGGAGATACGCAGTATTTT. Translation gives CASSAWGDTQYF. Looking up the rest from reference TRBV19 and TRBJ2-3 gives the full variable domain: DGGITQSPKYLFRKEGQNVTLSCEQNLNHDAMYWYRQDPGQGLRLIYYSQIVNDFQKGDIAEGYSVSREKKESFPLTVTSAQKNPTAFYLCASSAWGDTQYFGPGTRLTVL.